The source of this T cell receptor beta chain is a study of blood T cell repertoires in COVID-19. About the study: COVID-19 samples, acute and convalescent, were from the United States, Italy and Spain.

Source study methods: Estimates of nucleated cell counts were drawn from the amplification of reference gene primers. Sequenced by immunoSEQ multiplex PCR; TCRdb stores in-frame clones only, minus some. V and J calls and clone size follow that table, whereas D and trimming were derived from the DNA. Of roughly 150,000 clones detected, more than 65% appear once; the ten largest clones hold under 9.5%. The CDR3 totals 14 residues. The germline CDR1 and CDR2 sequences are MNHEY and SVGAGI. Losses at the gene ends were 7 bases for V and 7 bases for J; bases not matched to a gene: 9. The clonotype was recovered from a human donor in a cohort sampled during active COVID-19. Sequenced sample: peripheral blood. The chain carries TRBV6-5 and TRBJ2-3, with TRBD2 matching 9 bases. DNA of the CDR3: TGTGCCAGCATACCCAGCGGGGGGCGTTATACGCAGTATTTT. This translates into CASIPSGGRYTQYF.